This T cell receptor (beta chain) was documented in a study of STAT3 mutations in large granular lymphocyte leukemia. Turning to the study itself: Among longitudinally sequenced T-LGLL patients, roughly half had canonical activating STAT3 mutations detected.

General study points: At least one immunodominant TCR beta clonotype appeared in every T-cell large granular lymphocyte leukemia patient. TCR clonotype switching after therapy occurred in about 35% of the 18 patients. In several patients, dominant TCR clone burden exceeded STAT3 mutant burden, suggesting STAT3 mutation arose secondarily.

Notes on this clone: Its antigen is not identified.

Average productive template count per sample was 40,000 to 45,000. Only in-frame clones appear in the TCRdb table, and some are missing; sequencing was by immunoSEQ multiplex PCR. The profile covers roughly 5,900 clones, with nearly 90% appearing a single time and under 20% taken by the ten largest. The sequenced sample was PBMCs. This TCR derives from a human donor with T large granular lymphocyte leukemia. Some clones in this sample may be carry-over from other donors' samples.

The CDR3, as DNA: TGTGCCAGCAGCTTGGAATCGGCAGGGGAAATCTACGAGCAGTACTTC. Translation gives CASSLESAGEIYEQYF. The chain recombines TRBV5-6 with TRBJ2-7; D perhaps matches TRBD1 (6 bases). Germline V gene sequence: CDR1 SGHDT, CDR2 YYEEEE. V lost 0 bases to trimming and J lost 3 bases, with 16 bases between them. The CDR3 length is 16 residues.